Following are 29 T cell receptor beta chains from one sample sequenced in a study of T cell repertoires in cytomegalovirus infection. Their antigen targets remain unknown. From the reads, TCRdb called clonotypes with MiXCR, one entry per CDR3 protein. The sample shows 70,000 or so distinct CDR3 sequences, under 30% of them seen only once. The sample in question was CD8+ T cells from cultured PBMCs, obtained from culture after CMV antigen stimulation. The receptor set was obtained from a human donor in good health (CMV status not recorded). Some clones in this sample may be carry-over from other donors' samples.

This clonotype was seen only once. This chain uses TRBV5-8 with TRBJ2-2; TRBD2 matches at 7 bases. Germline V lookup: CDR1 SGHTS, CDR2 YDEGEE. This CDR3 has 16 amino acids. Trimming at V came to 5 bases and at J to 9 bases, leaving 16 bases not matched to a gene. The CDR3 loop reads CASRNSRRGSSRELFF. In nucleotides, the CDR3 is TGTGCCAGCAGAAACAGTCGGCGGGGGAGTAGCCGGGAGCTGTTTTTT.

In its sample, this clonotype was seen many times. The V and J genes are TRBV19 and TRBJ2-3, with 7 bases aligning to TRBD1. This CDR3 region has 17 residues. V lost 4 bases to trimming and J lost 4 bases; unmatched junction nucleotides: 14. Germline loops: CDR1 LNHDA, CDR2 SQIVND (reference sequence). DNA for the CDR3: TGTGCCAGTAGTAGTGATCCGGGACAGAGGGCCGCAGATACGCAGTATTTT. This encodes CASSSDPGQRAADTQYF.

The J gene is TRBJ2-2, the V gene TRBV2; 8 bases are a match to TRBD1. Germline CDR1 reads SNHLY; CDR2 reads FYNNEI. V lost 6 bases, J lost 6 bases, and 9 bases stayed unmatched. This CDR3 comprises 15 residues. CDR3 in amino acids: CASSWTGSVSGELFF. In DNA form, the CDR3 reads TGTGCCAGCAGCTGGACAGGGAGTGTATCCGGGGAGCTGTTTTTT.

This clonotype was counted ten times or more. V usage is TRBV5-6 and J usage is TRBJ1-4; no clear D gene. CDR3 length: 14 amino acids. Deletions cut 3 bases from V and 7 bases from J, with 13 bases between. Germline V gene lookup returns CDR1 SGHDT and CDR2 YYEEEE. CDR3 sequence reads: CASSSDMEVEKLFF. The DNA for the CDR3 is TGTGCCAGCAGCTCTGACATGGAGGTTGAAAAACTGTTTTTT.

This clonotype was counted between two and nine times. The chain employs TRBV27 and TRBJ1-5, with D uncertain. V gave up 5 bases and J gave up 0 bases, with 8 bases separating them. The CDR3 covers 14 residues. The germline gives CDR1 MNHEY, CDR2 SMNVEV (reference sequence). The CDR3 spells CASSLMYSNQPQHF. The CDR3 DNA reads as TGTGCCAGCAGTCTAATGTATAGCAATCAGCCCCAGCATTTT.

CDR3 in amino acids: CASISKGGAESYNSPLHF. The CDR3, as DNA: TGTGCCAGCATTTCCAAAGGGGGCGCGGAGTCCTATAATTCACCCCTCCACTTT. The chain recombines TRBV2 with TRBJ1-6; 7 bases line up with TRBD1. Trimming cost V 7 bases and J 1 base; bases outside gene matches: 13. The CDR3 has 18 residues. Germline V lookup: CDR1 SNHLY, CDR2 FYNNEI.

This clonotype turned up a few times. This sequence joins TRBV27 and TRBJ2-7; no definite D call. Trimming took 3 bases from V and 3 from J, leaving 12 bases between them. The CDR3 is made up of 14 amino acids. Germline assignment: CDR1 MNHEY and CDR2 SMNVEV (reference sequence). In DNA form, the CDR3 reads TGTGCCAGCAGTTTGTTGGGGAAGGGCTACGAGCAGTACTTC. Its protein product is CASSLLGKGYEQYF.

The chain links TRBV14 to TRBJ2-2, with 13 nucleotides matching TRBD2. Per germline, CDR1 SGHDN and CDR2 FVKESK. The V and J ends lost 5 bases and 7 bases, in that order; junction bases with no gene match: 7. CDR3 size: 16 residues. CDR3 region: CASSSTSGGTIGELFF. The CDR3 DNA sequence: TGTGCCAGCAGCTCGACTAGCGGGGGGACTATCGGGGAGCTGTTTTTT.

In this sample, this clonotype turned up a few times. DNA for the CDR3: TGTGCCAGCAGTGAATACACAGCGGCCCTCACAGATACGCAGTATTTT. This translates into CASSEYTAALTDTQYF. The gene calls are TRBV6-1 and TRBJ2-3; D perhaps matches TRBD2 (5 bases). The germline V gene encodes CDR1 MNHNS and CDR2 SASEGT. The CDR3 is 16 amino acids. The V end was cut by 2 bases, the J end by 2 bases, with 14 bases between.

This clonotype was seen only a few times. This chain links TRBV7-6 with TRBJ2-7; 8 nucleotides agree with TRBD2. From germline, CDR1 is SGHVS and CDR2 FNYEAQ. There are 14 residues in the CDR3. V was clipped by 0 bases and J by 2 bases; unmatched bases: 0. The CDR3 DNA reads TGTGCCAGCAGCTTAGCTAGCGGGGCCTACGAGCAGTACTTC. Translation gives CASSLASGAYEQYF.

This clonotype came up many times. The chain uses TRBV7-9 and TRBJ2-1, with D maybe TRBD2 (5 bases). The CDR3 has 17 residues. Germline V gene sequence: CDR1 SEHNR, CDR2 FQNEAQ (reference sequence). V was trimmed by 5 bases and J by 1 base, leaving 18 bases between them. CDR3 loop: CASSPPMGGPSYNEQFF. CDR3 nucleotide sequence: TGTGCCAGCAGCCCTCCGATGGGCGGGCCATCCTACAATGAGCAGTTCTTC.

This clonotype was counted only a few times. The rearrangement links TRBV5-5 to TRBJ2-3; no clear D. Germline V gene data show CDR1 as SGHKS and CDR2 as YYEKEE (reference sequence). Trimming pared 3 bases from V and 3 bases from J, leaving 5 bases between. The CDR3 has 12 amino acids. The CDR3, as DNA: TGTGCCAGCAGCTATGCTACAGATACGCAGTATTTT. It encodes CASSYATDTQYF. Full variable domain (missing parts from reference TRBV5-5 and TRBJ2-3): DAGVTQSPTHLIKTRGQQVTLRCSPISGHKSVSWYQQVLGQGPQFIFQYYEKEERGRGNFPDRFSARQFPNYSSELNVNALLLGDSALYLCASSYATDTQYFGPGTRLTVL.

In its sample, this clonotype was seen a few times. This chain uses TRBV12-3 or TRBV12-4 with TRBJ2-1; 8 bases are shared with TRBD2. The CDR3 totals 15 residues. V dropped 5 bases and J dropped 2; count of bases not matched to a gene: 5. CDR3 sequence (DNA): TGTGCCAGCAGTCCCGGACTAGCTGCCTACAATGAGCAGTTCTTC. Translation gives CASSPGLAAYNEQFF.

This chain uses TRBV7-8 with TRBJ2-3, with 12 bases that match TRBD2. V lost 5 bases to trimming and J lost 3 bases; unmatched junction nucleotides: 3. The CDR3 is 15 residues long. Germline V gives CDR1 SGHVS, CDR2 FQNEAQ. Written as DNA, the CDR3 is TGTGCCAGCAGCCCTACTAGCGGGAGGACAGATACGCAGTATTTT. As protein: CASSPTSGRTDTQYF.

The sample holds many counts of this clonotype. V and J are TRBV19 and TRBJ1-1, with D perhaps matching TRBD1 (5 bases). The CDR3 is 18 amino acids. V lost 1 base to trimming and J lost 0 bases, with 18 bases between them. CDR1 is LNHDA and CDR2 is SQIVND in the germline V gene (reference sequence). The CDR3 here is CASSIAGPGRVMNTEAFF. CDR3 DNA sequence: TGTGCCAGTAGTATAGCGGGTCCAGGGCGAGTCATGAACACTGAAGCTTTCTTT.

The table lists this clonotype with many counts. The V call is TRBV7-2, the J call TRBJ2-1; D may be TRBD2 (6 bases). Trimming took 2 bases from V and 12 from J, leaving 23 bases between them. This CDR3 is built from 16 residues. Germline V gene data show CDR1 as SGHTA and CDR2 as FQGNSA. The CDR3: CASSLRRDSGRIGQFF. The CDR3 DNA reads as TGTGCCAGCAGCTTACGACGGGACTCAGGAAGGATCGGGCAGTTCTTC.

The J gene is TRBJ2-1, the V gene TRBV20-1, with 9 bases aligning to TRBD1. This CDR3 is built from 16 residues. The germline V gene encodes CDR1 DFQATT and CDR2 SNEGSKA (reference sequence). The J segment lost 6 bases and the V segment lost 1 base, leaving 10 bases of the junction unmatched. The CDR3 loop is CSARARGGQGSNEQFF. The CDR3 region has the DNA TGCAGTGCTAGAGCAAGGGGAGGACAGGGGAGCAATGAGCAGTTCTTC.

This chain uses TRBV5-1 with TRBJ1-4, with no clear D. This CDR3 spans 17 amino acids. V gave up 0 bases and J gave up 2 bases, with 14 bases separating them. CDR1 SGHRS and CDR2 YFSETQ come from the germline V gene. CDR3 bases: TGCGCCAGCAGCTTGGCCTTCAGTGCCGGCACTAATGAAAAACTGTTTTTT. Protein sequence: CASSLAFSAGTNEKLFF.

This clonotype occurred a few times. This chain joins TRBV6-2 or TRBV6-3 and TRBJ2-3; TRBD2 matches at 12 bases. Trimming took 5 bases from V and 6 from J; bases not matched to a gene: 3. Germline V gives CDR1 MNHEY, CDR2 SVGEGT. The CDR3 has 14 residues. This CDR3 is CASSLAGGQDTQYF. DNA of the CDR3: TGTGCCAGCAGTCTAGCGGGGGGGCAGGATACGCAGTATTTT.

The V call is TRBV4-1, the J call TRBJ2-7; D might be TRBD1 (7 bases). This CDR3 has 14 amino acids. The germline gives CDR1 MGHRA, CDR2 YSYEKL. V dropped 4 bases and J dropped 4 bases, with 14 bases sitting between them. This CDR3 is CASSLQGGPYEQYF. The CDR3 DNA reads TGCGCCAGCAGCCTCCAGGGGGGCCCATACGAGCAGTACTTC.

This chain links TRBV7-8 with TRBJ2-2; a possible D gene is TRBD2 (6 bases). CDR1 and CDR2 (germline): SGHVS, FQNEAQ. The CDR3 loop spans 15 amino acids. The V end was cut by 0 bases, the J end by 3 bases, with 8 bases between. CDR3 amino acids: CASSLAGGYTGELFF. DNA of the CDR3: TGTGCCAGCAGCTTAGCGGGGGGTTACACCGGGGAGCTGTTTTTT.

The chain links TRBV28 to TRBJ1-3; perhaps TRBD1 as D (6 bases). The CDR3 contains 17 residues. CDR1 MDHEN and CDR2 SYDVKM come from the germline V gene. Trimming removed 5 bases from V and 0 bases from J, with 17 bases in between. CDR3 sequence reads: CASSPGGGGVSGNTIYF. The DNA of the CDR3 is TGTGCCAGCAGTCCCGGGGGCGGGGGGGTCTCTGGAAACACCATATATTTT.

The CDR3 sequence: CASSLAGQAAGSGANVLTF. The CDR3, as DNA: TGCGCCAGCAGCTTGGCCGGGCAGGCTGCGGGAAGTGGGGCCAACGTCCTGACTTTC. The chain has TRBV5-1 and TRBJ2-6; D possibly corresponds to TRBD2 (6 bases). Trimming took 0 bases from V and 3 from J, leaving 19 bases between them. The CDR3 covers 19 residues. Germline CDR1 and CDR2: SGHRS and YFSETQ.

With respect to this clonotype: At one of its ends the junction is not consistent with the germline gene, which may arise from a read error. The CDR3 bases are TGTGCCCGGAGTGTACGTGGAGATACGCAGTATTTT. Its translation is CARSVRGDTQYF. This chain connects TRBV30 to TRBJ2-3, with D unresolved. Germline CDR1 GTSNPN, CDR2 SVGIG (reference sequence). CDR3 size: 12 residues.

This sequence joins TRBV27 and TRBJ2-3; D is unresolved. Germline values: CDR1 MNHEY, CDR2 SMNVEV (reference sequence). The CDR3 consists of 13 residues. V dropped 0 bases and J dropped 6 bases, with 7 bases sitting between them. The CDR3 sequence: CASSLSSADTQYF. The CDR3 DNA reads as TGTGCCAGCAGTTTATCCTCCGCGGATACGCAGTATTTT.

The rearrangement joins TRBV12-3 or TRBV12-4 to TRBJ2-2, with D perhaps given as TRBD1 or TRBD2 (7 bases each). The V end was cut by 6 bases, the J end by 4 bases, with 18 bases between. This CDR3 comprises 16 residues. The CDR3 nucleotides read TGTGCCAGCAGCCGCCAGGGGGGGCTTGGCACCGGGGAGCTGTTTTTT. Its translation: CASSRQGGLGTGELFF.

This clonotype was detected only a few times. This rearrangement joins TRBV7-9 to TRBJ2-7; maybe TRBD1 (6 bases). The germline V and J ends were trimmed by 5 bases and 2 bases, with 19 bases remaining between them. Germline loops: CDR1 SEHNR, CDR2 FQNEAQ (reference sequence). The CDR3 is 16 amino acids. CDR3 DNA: TGTGCCAGCAGCCCAGATGGGGGCTCTCATGCCTACGAGCAGTACTTC. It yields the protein CASSPDGGSHAYEQYF.

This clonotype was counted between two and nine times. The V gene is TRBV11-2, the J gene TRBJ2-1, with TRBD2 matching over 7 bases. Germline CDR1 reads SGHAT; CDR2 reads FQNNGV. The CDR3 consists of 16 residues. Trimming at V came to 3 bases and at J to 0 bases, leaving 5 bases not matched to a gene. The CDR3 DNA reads TGTGCCAGCAGCTTCCCTAGCGGAAGCTCCTACAATGAGCAGTTCTTC. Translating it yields CASSFPSGSSYNEQFF.

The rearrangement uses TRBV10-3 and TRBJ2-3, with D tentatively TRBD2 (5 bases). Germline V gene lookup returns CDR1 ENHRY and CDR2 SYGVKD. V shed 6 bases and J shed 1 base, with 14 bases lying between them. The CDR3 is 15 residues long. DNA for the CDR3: TGTGCCATCAGCGCTCCAACCGGGGGCACAGATACGCAGTATTTT. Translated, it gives CAISAPTGGTDTQYF.